The 3 T cell receptor beta chains below were found in one sample sequenced in a study of blood T cell repertoires in COVID-19. Profiling relied on immunoSEQ multiplex PCR, and the TCRdb table lists in-frame clones only, not all of them. The sample yields 190,000 or so clones, more than 85% seen once. The sequencing input was peripheral blood. Receptors were obtained from a man aged 35-49 years with active or convalescent COVID-19.

The gene calls are TRBV21-1 and TRBJ1-4; the tabulated D call, TRBD1, remains unverified against the DNA. TRBV21-1 is described as a pseudogene. CDR3 length: 12 residues. In DNA form, the CDR3 reads TGTGCCAGCAGCAGGTTTCAGGGAAAACTGTTTTTT. Translation gives CASSRFQGKLFF.

The chain has TRBV5-1 and TRBJ2-5; 7 bases are shared with TRBD1. CDR3 length: 14 amino acids. The junction had 3 bases not matched to a gene; V was cut back by 3 bases and J by 1 base. CDR1 is SGHRS, CDR2 YFSETQ, per germline. The CDR3 protein is CASSSGTVQETQYF. As DNA, the CDR3 is TGCGCCAGCAGCTCCGGGACAGTCCAAGAGACCCAGTACTTC. Variable domain in full (rest from reference TRBV5-1 and TRBJ2-5): KAGVTQTPRYLIKTRGQQVTLSCSPISGHRSVSWYQQTPGQGLQFLFEYFSETQRNKGNFPGRFSGRQFSNSRSEMNVSTLELGDSALYLCASSSGTVQETQYFGPGTRLLVL.

This chain links TRBV11-3 with TRBJ2-3; 7 positions agree with TRBD2. Germline V gives CDR1 SGHNT, CDR2 YENEEA. The junction had 10 bases not matched to a gene; V was cut back by 4 bases and J by 3 bases. The CDR3 has 16 residues. The DNA for the CDR3 is TGTGCCAGCAGCTCCTGGCGGGGGTTGAGGACAGATACGCAGTATTTT. Translating gives CASSSWRGLRTDTQYF.